This TCR beta chain came from a study of blood T cell repertoires in COVID-19. Study-level background: Acute and convalescent COVID-19 specimens originated in the United States, Italy and Spain. The cDNA or gDNA used as material had been derived from T cells, B-cell-depleted T cells, or PBMCs.

Original data processing: The authors estimated nucleated cell counts from reference gene primer amplification. Only in-frame clones appear in the TCRdb table, and some are missing; sequencing was by immunoSEQ multiplex PCR. V and J calls and clone size are those listed in that table; D and trimming were worked out from the DNA. The sample holds some 180,000 clones, roughly three quarters seen once. This CDR3 spans 14 amino acids. V shed 4 bases and J 13 bases; nucleotides not matched to a gene: 12. CDR1 is SGHRS and CDR2 is YFSETQ in the germline V gene. Seattle's cohort entered during active infection and was followed longitudinally.

The V call is TRBV5-1, the J call TRBJ2-7; 12 bases match TRBD1. Material: peripheral blood. This clonotype was sampled from a woman aged 40 to 50 with COVID-19, enrolled during active disease. The CDR3 is CASSGTGGAPLQYF. The CDR3 DNA reads as TGCGCCAGCAGCGGGACAGGGGGCGCCCCATTACAATACTTC.